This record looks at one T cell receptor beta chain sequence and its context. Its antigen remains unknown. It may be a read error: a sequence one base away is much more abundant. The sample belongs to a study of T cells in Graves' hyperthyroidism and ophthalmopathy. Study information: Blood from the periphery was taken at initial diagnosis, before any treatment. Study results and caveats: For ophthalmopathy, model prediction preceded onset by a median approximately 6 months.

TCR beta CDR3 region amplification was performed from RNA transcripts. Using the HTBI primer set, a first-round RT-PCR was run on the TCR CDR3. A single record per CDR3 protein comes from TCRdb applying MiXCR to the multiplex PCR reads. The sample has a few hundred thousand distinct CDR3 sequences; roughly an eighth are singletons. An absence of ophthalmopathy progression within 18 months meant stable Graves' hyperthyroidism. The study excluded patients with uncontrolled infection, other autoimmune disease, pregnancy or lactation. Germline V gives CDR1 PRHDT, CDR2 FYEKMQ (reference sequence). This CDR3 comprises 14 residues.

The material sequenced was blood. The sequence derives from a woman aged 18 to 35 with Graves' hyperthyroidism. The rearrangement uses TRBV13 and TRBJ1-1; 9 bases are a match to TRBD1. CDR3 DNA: TGTACCAGCAGCCGCCGGGACAGGGTATATGAAGCTTTCTTT. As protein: CTSSRRDRVYEAFF.